This passage covers 31 T cell receptor beta chains from one sample sequenced in a study of read filtering for tumor transcriptome and immune sequencing (dated by TCRdb to 2020 to 2022). The instrument was an Illumina HiSeq 4000. The Immunoverse kit was used to build TCR libraries from roughly 440 ng RNA, with molecular barcoded adaptors covering alpha/delta and beta/gamma chains. TCRdb redid the processing of the public reads, applying fastp at Q25 and MiXCR, and retained in-frame beta chains. Entries are consolidated by CDR3 protein sequence, retaining the most common genes and DNA. For this sample the table gives 93,000 or so distinct CDR3 sequences, of which about a fifth were detected only once. Around 10% of the sample is held by the ten biggest clonotypes. The sample consisted of a population of CD138-negative cells sorted from bone marrow. Read against the paper, the sample's cell subset or site label means: bone marrow mononuclear cells depleted of CD138+ plasma/myeloma cells by negative magnetic selection. These receptors were collected from a donor at least 40 years old with multiple myeloma.

In its sample, this clonotype was seen many times. The gene calls are TRBV28 and TRBJ2-5; D unclear. The CDR3 has 16 residues. V was cut by 5 bases and J by 4 bases, with 20 bases left in between. Germline V lookup: CDR1 MDHEN, CDR2 SYDVKM. This chain's CDR3 is CASSTPVNFGRETQYF. The CDR3, as DNA: TGTGCCAGCAGTACCCCCGTCAATTTCGGTCGAGAGACCCAGTACTTC.

This clonotype was observed many times. This sequence joins TRBV5-4 and TRBJ2-1; unclear D gene. The V and J ends lost 2 bases and 4 bases respectively, with 13 bases between them. Germline assignment: CDR1 SGHNT and CDR2 YYREEE (reference sequence). The CDR3 length is 15 residues. The CDR3 sequence: CASSFTVGWYNEQFF. CDR3 coding DNA: TGTGCCAGCAGCTTTACAGTTGGGTGGTACAATGAGCAGTTCTTC.

The table lists this clonotype with many counts. This rearrangement joins TRBV6-4 to TRBJ2-3; no firm D call. The CDR3 consists of 15 residues. Germline values: CDR1 MRHNA, CDR2 SNTAGT. V dropped 0 bases and J dropped 2 bases, with 9 bases sitting between them. The CDR3 sequence: CASSDSNGPTDTQYF. The CDR3 nucleotides are TGTGCCAGCAGTGACTCTAACGGTCCCACAGATACGCAGTATTTT.

This clonotype has a count of ten or more. The chain combines TRBV4-1 with TRBJ2-3; the D gene could be TRBD1 or TRBD2 (7 bases each). Trimming left V 7 bases short and J 4 bases short, with 15 bases between. Germline values: CDR1 MGHRA, CDR2 YSYEKL. This CDR3 is 14 amino acids long. The CDR3 sequence is CASKQGGRADTQYF. For the CDR3, the DNA is TGCGCCAGCAAGCAGGGGGGGAGGGCAGATACGCAGTATTTT.

For this clonotype: A much larger clone differs from this one at a single base, so this may be a read error. This chain uses TRBV3-1 with TRBJ2-2; perhaps D is TRBD1 or TRBD2 (5 bases each). The CDR3 loop spans 15 amino acids. The germline V gene has CDR1 LGHDT and CDR2 YNNKEL (reference sequence). The CDR3 loop is CASSPQQPGTGELSF. The CDR3 DNA sequence: TGTGCCAGCAGCCCACAACAACCAGGGACCGGGGAGCTGTCTTTT.

This clonotype showed up many times. The chain has TRBV28 and TRBJ1-1; D gene ambiguous. The CDR3 length is 15 residues. The V gene lost 4 bases and the J gene lost 4 bases, with 16 bases spanning the gap. Germline values: CDR1 MDHEN, CDR2 SYDVKM. The CDR3 protein is CASSSLQIIGTEAFF. The CDR3, as DNA: TGTGCCAGCAGTTCACTACAGATTATAGGCACTGAAGCTTTCTTT.

This chain joins TRBV20-1 and TRBJ2-7; D gene uncertain. The CDR3 length is 12 residues. Germline CDR1 reads DFQATT; CDR2 reads SNEGSKA (reference sequence). Trimming shortened V by 6 bases and J by 1 base, and 10 bases separated the two germline ends. CDR3 in amino acids: CSAVDRSYEQYF. The CDR3 coding sequence is TGCAGTGCCGTGGACCGATCCTACGAGCAGTACTTC.

Details on this clonotype: A much larger clone is a single base away; this may be a read error. The V and J genes are TRBV11-2 and TRBJ2-7; 13 bases align to TRBD2. Germline assignment: CDR1 SGHAT and CDR2 FQNNGV. The CDR3 is made up of 14 amino acids. V gave up 10 bases and J gave up 7 bases; unmatched junction bases: 10. CDR3 DNA: TGTGCCATCAGATTCGGACTAGCGGGGGAAGAGCAGTACTTC. This translates into CAIRFGLAGEEQYF.

This clonotype was picked up one time. The chain recombines TRBV6-2 or TRBV6-3 with TRBJ2-3, with unresolved D. The CDR3 runs 12 residues. The germline CDR1 and CDR2 sequences are MNHEY and SVGEGT. V lost 7 bases to trimming and J lost 2 bases, with 7 bases between them. The CDR3 DNA is TGTGCCAGCATTGGGGACACAGATACGCAGTATTTT. Encoded protein: CASIGDTDTQYF.

The V gene is TRBV7-3, the J gene TRBJ2-6; D is uncertain. CDR1 and CDR2 (germline): SGHTA, FQGTGA. CDR3 length: 15 amino acids. The V end lost 5 bases, the J end lost 0 bases, and 8 bases lay between the germline ends. DNA of the CDR3: TGTGCCAGCAGCGCCAGGACCTCTGGGGCCAACGTCCTGACTTTC. Protein product: CASSARTSGANVLTF.

As regards this clonotype: A much larger clone lies one base from this, so it may be a read error. CDR3 DNA: TGTGCCTGCAGTTCCCCCGGGACAGCCTCCGGGTACGAGCAGTACTTC. This encodes CACSSPGTASGYEQYF. The V call is TRBV28, the J call TRBJ2-7, with TRBD1 matching over 7 bases. The CDR3 runs to 16 residues. The germline CDR1 and CDR2 sequences are MDHEN and SYDVKM.

This clonotype has only one observation. This may be a read error, as it is one base from a much larger clone. J is TRBJ2-3 and V is TRBV29-1, with D possibly being TRBD1 (5 bases). Germline V gene lookup returns CDR1 SQVTM and CDR2 ANQGSEA. The V gene lost 4 bases and the J gene lost 7 bases, with 12 bases spanning the gap. The CDR3 totals 12 residues. The DNA of the CDR3 is TGCAGCGTTGCTCATGGGGCATATACGCAGTATTTT. Protein sequence: CSVAHGAYTQYF.

This clonotype was recorded at least ten times. The chain uses TRBV24-1 and TRBJ2-1, with unresolved D. The germline CDR1 and CDR2 sequences are KGHDR and SFDVKD. The ends were cut back, 8 bases at V and 7 bases at J, with 17 bases in the middle. This CDR3 comprises 14 residues. The CDR3 DNA reads TGTGCCACCACTACCGGGCCTGGAATTAATGAGCAGTTCTTC. It yields the protein CATTTGPGINEQFF.

This clonotype was seen at least ten times. V usage is TRBV5-1 and J usage is TRBJ2-7, with D perhaps matching TRBD2 (7 bases). Germline CDR1 reads SGHRS; CDR2 reads YFSETQ. CDR3 length: 14 amino acids. With 3 bases removed from V and 2 bases from J, the gap between germline ends came to 12 bases. The CDR3 DNA reads as TGCGCCAGCAGCTCCGCGCGGGGGCCCTACGAGCAGTACTTC. This codes for CASSSARGPYEQYF.

The chain couples TRBV7-9 to TRBJ2-5; 8 bases map to TRBD2. This CDR3 contains 16 residues. CDR1 and CDR2 from the germline V gene are SEHNR and FQNEAQ (reference sequence). The J segment lost 7 bases and the V segment lost 5 bases, leaving 15 bases of the junction unmatched. The CDR3 loop reads CASSPQGAGVTGTQYF. The CDR3 DNA reads TGTGCCAGCAGCCCACAGGGAGCGGGGGTAACGGGGACCCAGTACTTC.

This chain links TRBV5-5 with TRBJ2-7; possible D gene TRBD2, 5 bases. The CDR3 covers 15 residues. Germline assignment: CDR1 SGHKS and CDR2 YYEKEE (reference sequence). Trimming removed 0 bases from V and 0 bases from J, with 10 bases in between. CDR3 DNA sequence: TGTGCCAGCAGCTTGGTCGTAGGGAGCTCCTACGAGCAGTACTTC. It is translated as CASSLVVGSSYEQYF. Full variable domain (outside the CDR3, taken from reference TRBV5-5 and TRBJ2-7): DAGVTQSPTHLIKTRGQQVTLRCSPISGHKSVSWYQQVLGQGPQFIFQYYEKEERGRGNFPDRFSARQFPNYSSELNVNALLLGDSALYLCASSLVVGSSYEQYFGPGTRLTVT.

This clonotype appeared many times. The chain recombines TRBV28 with TRBJ2-7, with TRBD1 matching 9 bases. This CDR3 has 12 amino acids. V gave up 4 bases and J gave up 7 bases; unmatched junction bases: 2. Germline lookup yields CDR1 MDHEN and CDR2 SYDVKM. CDR3 sequence: CASSYRGQEQYF. In DNA, the CDR3 is TGTGCCAGCAGTTACAGGGGGCAGGAGCAGTACTTC.

Worth noting for this clonotype: One base away lies a much larger clone, so this may be a sequencing read error. The chain employs TRBV12-3 or TRBV12-4 and TRBJ1-1; D gene ambiguous. The CDR3 length is 15 residues. CDR3 residues: CASTYRREMNTEALF. In DNA, the CDR3 is TGTGCCAGCACTTATCGGAGGGAAATGAACACTGAAGCTCTCTTT.

Ten or more counts support this clonotype. The chain has TRBV7-3 and TRBJ1-1, with D perhaps matching TRBD1 (5 bases). The CDR3 consists of 14 residues. CDR1 is SGHTA, CDR2 FQGTGA, per germline. Trimming took off 2 bases at V and 1 base at J, with 8 bases between the two ends. CDR3: CASSLYGGNTEAFF. CDR3 bases: TGTGCCAGCAGCTTATATGGGGGGAACACTGAAGCTTTCTTT. The full variable domain, rest sourced from reference TRBV7-3 and TRBJ1-1, is GAGVSQTPSNKVTEKGKYVELRCDPISGHTALYWYRQSLGQGPEFLIYFQGTGAADDSGLPNDRFFAVRPEGSVSTLKIQRTERGDSAVYLCASSLYGGNTEAFFGQGTRLTVV.

This clonotype was recorded at least ten times. It may be a read error: a sequence one base away is much more abundant. The DNA for the CDR3 is TGTGCCAGCAGCTCCTGCAATGAGCAGTTCTTC. It translates to CASSSCNEQFF. The chain carries TRBV7-9 and TRBJ2-1; D is unclear. The germline V gene encodes CDR1 SEHNR and CDR2 FQNEAQ (reference sequence). This CDR3 has 11 residues.

To note about this clonotype: Since a much larger clone is just one base distant, this may be a read error. This chain joins TRBV2 and TRBJ2-1; D unresolved. V was trimmed by 5 bases and J by 5 bases, leaving 10 bases between them. The V gene's germline CDR1 is SNHLY and CDR2 FYNNEI. The length of the CDR3 is 13 residues. The CDR3 DNA reads TGTGCCAGCAGTTATCGGCTAGACAATGAGCAGTTCTTC. It encodes CASSYRLDNEQFF.

As regards this clonotype: A much larger clone lies a single base off, so this may be a read error. The CDR3 end shows no conserved phenylalanine or tryptophan, and so a read error is likely. The J gene is TRBJ2-1, the V gene TRBV6-1, with 7 bases lining up with TRBD1. Germline lookup yields CDR1 MNHNS and CDR2 SASEGT. V lost 7 bases to trimming and J lost 4 bases; unmatched junction nucleotides: 19. This CDR3 is 18 amino acids long. CDR3 sequence: CASKPGQYFGPGYNEQFL. The CDR3 bases are TGTGCCAGCAAGCCGGGACAGTACTTTGGACCGGGTTACAATGAGCAGTTCCTC.

This clonotype is classed as medium-sized. This chain joins TRBV28 and TRBJ2-1; TRBD2 matches at 11 bases. The germline V gene has CDR1 MDHEN and CDR2 SYDVKM. J was trimmed by 8 bases and V by 4 bases; bases with no gene match: 7. This CDR3 region has 15 residues. The CDR3 sequence is CASSWASGGRDEQFF. The DNA of the CDR3 is TGTGCCAGCAGTTGGGCTAGCGGGGGGAGGGATGAGCAGTTCTTC.

There are a few counts of this clonotype. With a much larger clone just one base away, this may be a read error. This chain links TRBV20-1 with TRBJ2-5, with D hard to call. The V end lost 4 bases, the J end lost 4 bases, and 7 bases lay between the germline ends. The CDR3 is 11 residues long. Germline CDR1 and CDR2: DFQATT and SNEGSKA (reference sequence). DNA of the CDR3: TGCAGTGCTATAGTGGCAGAGACCCAGTACTTC. Amino acids: CSAIVAETQYF.

The sample holds a few counts of this clonotype. The chain links TRBV20-1 to TRBJ2-3, with 8 bases fitting TRBD1. This CDR3 region has 16 residues. Germline V lookup: CDR1 DFQATT, CDR2 SNEGSKA (reference sequence). The trim removed 3 bases at V and 0 bases at J, leaving 8 bases unmatched. The CDR3 reads CSASRYRGSSTDTQYF. CDR3 bases: TGCAGTGCTAGTCGATACAGGGGGTCGAGCACAGATACGCAGTATTTT.

This clonotype has at least ten counts. The V and J genes are TRBV30 and TRBJ1-2, with D unresolved. Trimming removed 2 bases from V and 3 bases from J, with 7 bases in between. The germline V gene encodes CDR1 GTSNPN and CDR2 SVGIG (reference sequence). The CDR3 is 12 amino acids. The CDR3 DNA follows: TGTGCCTGGAGTAACAACTACTATGGCTACACCTTC. Encoded protein: CAWSNNYYGYTF.

This clonotype was counted many times. This chain connects TRBV20-1 to TRBJ1-1; D uncertain. V dropped 6 bases and J dropped 1 base, with 9 bases sitting between them. Germline V gene sequence: CDR1 DFQATT, CDR2 SNEGSKA (reference sequence). The CDR3 is 12 residues long. The CDR3 DNA reads TGCAGTGCCATTCGGTGGAACACTGAAGCTTTCTTT. Amino acids: CSAIRWNTEAFF.

A remark on this clonotype: A much more abundant neighbour one base away suggests this may be a read error. The chain combines TRBV5-6 with TRBJ2-1; D ambiguous. V lost 4 bases and J lost 3, with 14 bases in between. Looked up from germline, CDR1 is SGHDT and CDR2 is YYEEEE. This CDR3 has 15 amino acids. CDR3 sequence (DNA): TGTGCCAGCAGCGCCTCGCTGAGATTCTACAATGAGCAGTTCTTC. Translating it yields CASSASLRFYNEQFF.

This clonotype was counted once. This may be a read error: a much more frequent sequence differs by one nucleotide. This chain links TRBV2 with TRBJ2-7, with a tentative D call TRBD1 (5 bases). Germline V gene data show CDR1 as SNHLY and CDR2 as FYNNEI. The CDR3 has 13 residues. V was trimmed by 6 bases and J by 6 bases, leaving 15 bases between them. The CDR3 sequence: CASSLGRQTEQYF. The CDR3 nucleotides are TGTGCCAGCAGCCTTGGGCGACAGACCGAGCAGTACTTC.

In the case of this clonotype: A clone one base away is much larger, so this may be a read error. The rearrangement uses TRBV7-6 and TRBJ1-1; 7 nucleotides align to TRBD1. The V segment lost 2 bases and the J segment 4 bases; nucleotides outside the gene matches: 7. There are 15 residues in the CDR3. Germline lookup yields CDR1 SGHVS and CDR2 FNYEAQ. The CDR3 loop reads CASSLRQGRSTEAFF. The CDR3 bases are TGTGCCAGCAGCTTACGACAGGGACGGAGCACTGAAGCTTTCTTT.

The rearrangement uses TRBV29-1 and TRBJ1-5; D gene unclear. Per the germline V gene, CDR1 is SQVTM and CDR2 is ANQGSEA. There are 13 residues in the CDR3. V lost 6 bases and J lost 3, with 12 bases in between. The CDR3 loop is CSVQSAFNQPQHF. CDR3 coding DNA: TGCAGCGTCCAATCGGCATTCAATCAGCCCCAGCATTTT.